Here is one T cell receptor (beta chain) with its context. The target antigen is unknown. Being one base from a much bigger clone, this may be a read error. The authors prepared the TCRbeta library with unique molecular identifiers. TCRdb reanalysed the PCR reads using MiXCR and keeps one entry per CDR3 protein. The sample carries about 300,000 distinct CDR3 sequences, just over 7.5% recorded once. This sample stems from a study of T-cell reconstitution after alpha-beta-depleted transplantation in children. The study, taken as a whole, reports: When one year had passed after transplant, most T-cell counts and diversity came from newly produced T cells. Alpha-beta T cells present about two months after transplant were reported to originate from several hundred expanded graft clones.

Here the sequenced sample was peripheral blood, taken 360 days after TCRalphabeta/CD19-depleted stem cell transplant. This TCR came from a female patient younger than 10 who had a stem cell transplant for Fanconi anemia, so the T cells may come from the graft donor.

The CDR3 DNA is TGTGCCAGCAATCTTATAAGGGGGCACAATCAGCCCCAGCATTTT. Its translation is CASNLIRGHNQPQHF. The genes are TRBV6-2 or TRBV6-3 and TRBJ1-5, with 7 bases matching TRBD1. This CDR3 contains 15 residues. V lost 7 bases to trimming and J lost 3 bases; unmatched junction nucleotides: 9. Germline CDR1 is MNHEY and CDR2 is SVGEGT.